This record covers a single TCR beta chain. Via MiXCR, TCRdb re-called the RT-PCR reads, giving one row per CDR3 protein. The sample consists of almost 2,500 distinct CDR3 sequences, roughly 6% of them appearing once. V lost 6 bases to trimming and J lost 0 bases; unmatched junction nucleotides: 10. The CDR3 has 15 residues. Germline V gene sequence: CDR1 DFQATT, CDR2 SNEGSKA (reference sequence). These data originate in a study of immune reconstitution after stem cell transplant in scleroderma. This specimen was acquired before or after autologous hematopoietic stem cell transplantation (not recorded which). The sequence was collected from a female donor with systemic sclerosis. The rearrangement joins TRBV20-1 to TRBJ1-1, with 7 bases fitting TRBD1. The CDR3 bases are TGCAGTGCGAAACCGGGACAGAACATGAACACTGAAGCTTTCTTT. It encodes CSAKPGQNMNTEAFF.